This TCR beta chain was found in a study of T-cell reconstitution after alpha-beta-depleted transplantation in children. Findings of the study overall: After transplant, at about two months, alpha-beta T cells were reportedly derived from several hundred expanded graft clones. Surviving recipient T cells and intrathymic progenitors accounted for some patients' high TCRbeta diversity at day 60. The authors attributed T-cell counts and diversity one year after transplant mostly to newly produced T cells.

This CDR3 has 16 amino acids. V was clipped by 3 bases and J by 1 base; unmatched bases: 6. Germline V gene data show CDR1 as MDHEN and CDR2 as SYDVKM. It was with unique molecular identifiers that the TCRbeta library was prepared. One entry per CDR3 protein results from TCRdb running MiXCR on the PCR reads. The table includes more than 40,000 distinct CDR3 sequences, around 9% detected once. This clonotype showed up many times. Its antigen is undetermined. Sample: PBMCs, mostly from graft donor cells, taken 60 days after TCRalphabeta/CD19-depleted stem cell transplant. This chain joins TRBV28 and TRBJ2-7; the match to TRBD1 covers 10 bases. The source of this sequence is a male patient aged 2 to 10 who had a stem cell transplant for chronic granulomatous disease, so the T cells may come from the graft donor. Written as DNA, the CDR3 is TGTGCCAGCAGTTTTCCCCCGGACAGGGGGTCCTACGAGCAGTACTTC. Translated, it gives CASSFPPDRGSYEQYF. Full variable domain (outside the CDR3, taken from reference TRBV28 and TRBJ2-7): DVKVTQSSRYLVKRTGEKVFLECVQDMDHENMFWYRQDPGLGLRLIYFSYDVKMKEKGDIPEGYSVSREKKERFSLILESASTNQTSMYLCASSFPPDRGSYEQYFGPGTRLTVT.